The 32 T cell receptor beta chains below come from one sample, sequenced in a study of Ad26.COV2.S vaccination and SARS-CoV-2 variants. Assay: immunoSEQ multiplex PCR; the TCRdb copy retains only in-frame clones and omits some. The profile shows about 280,000 clones, more than 75% of them singletons. Treatment described: around 19 received Ad26.COV2.S at low or high dose, single or two shots; about 5 received placebo; per-sample allocation not given. Specimen acquisition occurred on day 63 following the initial vaccine or placebo injection. Sequenced here: peripheral blood, sampled in a trial of Ad26.COV2.S vaccine versus placebo. All receptors derive from a person aged 18-60 years who received the Ad26.COV2.S COVID-19 vaccine or a placebo.

J is TRBJ2-1 and V is TRBV11-2; TRBD2 matches at 10 bases. CDR3 length: 16 residues. The trim removed 6 bases at V and 8 bases at J, leaving 13 bases unmatched. From germline, CDR1 is SGHAT and CDR2 FQNNGV. The CDR3 DNA reads TGTGCCAGCAGAGGAGGAAGCGGGAGGGCCCCCGATGAGCAGTTCTTC. Translated: CASRGGSGRAPDEQFF.

CDR3: CASLAHYEQYF. The CDR3 nucleotides read TGTGCCAGCTTGGCCCACTACGAGCAGTACTTC. The V call is TRBV21-1, the J call TRBJ2-7; TRBD1 was called by the table and not checked on the DNA. TRBV21-1 is assigned pseudogene status. There are 11 residues in the CDR3.

The rearrangement uses TRBV4-2 and TRBJ1-5, with 9 bases fitting TRBD1. Germline CDR1 reads LGHNA; CDR2 reads YNFKEQ. Trimming removed 1 base from V and 4 bases from J; junction bases left unmatched: 2. The CDR3 runs to 15 residues. The CDR3 nucleotides read TGTGCCAGCAGCCAAGGGACAGGGGTAAATCAGCCCCAGCATTTT. Its protein is CASSQGTGVNQPQHF.

The chain links TRBV7-2 to TRBJ1-3; 9 positions agree with TRBD1. This CDR3 is 17 amino acids long. J was trimmed by 0 bases and V by 3 bases; bases with no gene match: 6. Germline CDR1 reads SGHTA; CDR2 reads FQGNSA. CDR3: CASSFGTGTISGNTIYF. Written as DNA, the CDR3 is TGTGCCAGCAGCTTCGGGACAGGGACAATCTCTGGAAACACCATATATTTT.

The J gene is TRBJ1-5, the V gene TRBV20-1; D gene unclear. Deletions cut 3 bases from V and 9 bases from J, with 12 bases between. The CDR3 consists of 12 residues. Germline CDR1 is DFQATT and CDR2 is SNEGSKA (reference sequence). CDR3 region: CSASGPGGPQHF. CDR3 in DNA: TGCAGTGCTAGTGGGCCAGGTGGGCCCCAGCATTTT.

The genes are TRBV9 and TRBJ2-3; 13 bases are shared with TRBD2. The CDR3 is made up of 18 amino acids. Trimming at V came to 0 bases and at J to 0 bases, leaving 4 bases not matched to a gene. The germline gives CDR1 SGDLS, CDR2 YYNGEE. CDR3 nucleotides: TGTGCCAGCAGCGTAGTGGGACTAGCGGGACCTAGCACAGATACGCAGTATTTT. Encoded protein: CASSVVGLAGPSTDTQYF.

V usage is TRBV6-5 and J usage is TRBJ2-5; D is undetermined. Germline CDR1 and CDR2: MNHEY and SVGAGI. The CDR3 has 12 residues. V was pared by 2 bases and J by 4 bases, with 5 bases between. The CDR3 region is CASSYARETQYF. CDR3 nucleotide sequence: TGTGCCAGCAGTTACGCTAGAGAGACCCAGTACTTC.

The V call is TRBV7-2, the J call TRBJ1-2; D uncertain. Trimming cost V 6 bases and J 3 bases, with 14 bases left between them. Germline V lookup: CDR1 SGHTA, CDR2 FQGNSA. The CDR3 spans 14 residues. As DNA, the CDR3 is TGTGCCAGCAGGAAGGGATTTCTGGACTATGGCTACACCTTC. Translating gives CASRKGFLDYGYTF.

V gene TRBV5-1 combines with J gene TRBJ2-2; D is unresolved. Germline CDR1 and CDR2: SGHRS and YFSETQ. The length of the CDR3 is 14 residues. V dropped 2 bases and J dropped 3 bases, with 8 bases sitting between them. The CDR3 DNA reads as TGCGCCAGCAGCTTCACAGCTTACACCGGGGAGCTGTTTTTT. It yields the protein CASSFTAYTGELFF.

There are many counts of this clone. CDR3 residues: CASSQARDRGNTIYF. DNA for the CDR3: TGCGCCAGCAGCCAAGCCCGGGACAGGGGAAACACCATATATTTT. V gene TRBV4-1 combines with J gene TRBJ1-3; 8 nucleotides line up with TRBD1. This CDR3 comprises 15 residues. With 1 base clipped from V and 4 bases from J, the junction kept 3 bases outside the gene matches. Per germline, CDR1 MGHRA and CDR2 YSYEKL.

Points on this clone: Other DNA sequences in this specimen translate into the identical CDR3. The V and J genes are TRBV27 and TRBJ2-5; 7 bases agree with TRBD1. The CDR3 length is 13 residues. The germline gives CDR1 MNHEY, CDR2 SMNVEV (reference sequence). The trim removed 6 bases at V and 4 bases at J, leaving 5 bases unmatched. As DNA, the CDR3 is TGTGCCAGCAGCCTAGACAGGGCAGAGACCCAGTACTTC. This encodes CASSLDRAETQYF.

The chain recombines TRBV6-6 with TRBJ2-3; D remains ambiguous. The CDR3 consists of 12 residues. The germline CDR1 and CDR2 sequences are MNHNY and SVGAGI (reference sequence). The ends were cut back, 8 bases at V and 2 bases at J, with 8 bases in the middle. Here the CDR3 DNA reads TGTGCCAGCGGGCCTTTCACAGATACGCAGTATTTT. It is translated as CASGPFTDTQYF.

The V gene is TRBV5-4, the J gene TRBJ2-3; D gene uncertain. CDR3 length: 14 amino acids. Trimming pared 4 bases from V and 7 bases from J, leaving 16 bases between. The germline CDR1 and CDR2 sequences are SGHNT and YYREEE (reference sequence). CDR3 DNA: TGTGCCAGCAGCCCGGATATCCTTACACATACGCAGTATTTT. The encoded protein is CASSPDILTHTQYF.

The chain recombines TRBV28 with TRBJ2-5; either TRBD1 or TRBD2 may fit D (5 bases each). Between the trimmed V and J ends, which lost 6 bases and 5 bases, there was a span of 16 bases. This CDR3 has 14 amino acids. In germline, CDR1 is MDHEN, CDR2 SYDVKM. This CDR3 is CASSSGTGTETQYF. The CDR3 DNA sequence: TGTGCCAGCAGCTCCGGGACGGGGACCGAGACCCAGTACTTC.

This rearrangement joins TRBV3-1 (or the pseudogene TRBV3-2) to TRBJ1-5; the D gene is possibly TRBD1 (5 bases). V lost 1 base to trimming and J lost 1 base, with 14 bases between them. CDR1 and CDR2 (germline): LGHDT, YNNKEL (reference sequence). The CDR3 covers 17 residues. CDR3 sequence reads: CASSQAYRDGSNQPQHF. The CDR3 nucleotides are TGTGCCAGCAGCCAAGCATACCGGGACGGAAGCAATCAGCCCCAGCATTTT.

The V call is TRBV7-9, the J call TRBJ2-5, with D perhaps given as TRBD1 or TRBD2 (6 bases each). V was cut by 0 bases and J by 5 bases, with 10 bases left in between. This CDR3 region has 14 residues. The germline CDR1 and CDR2 sequences are SEHNR and FQNEAQ (reference sequence). CDR3 region: CASSLAFGGETQYF. The CDR3 DNA follows: TGTGCCAGCAGCTTAGCGTTCGGGGGCGAGACCCAGTACTTC.

The chain joins TRBV18 to TRBJ1-2, with 8 bases lining up with TRBD1. The junction had 7 bases not matched to a gene; V was cut back by 3 bases and J by 7 bases. The CDR3 contains 14 residues. Germline CDR1 reads KGHSH; CDR2 reads LQKENI. CDR3 DNA: TGTGCCAGCTCACCTAGTTCAGGGGGCTTTGGCTACACCTTC. Protein product: CASSPSSGGFGYTF.

This clone has only one observation. The CDR3 loop reads CASSGQGAYEQYF. CDR3 nucleotide sequence: TGTGCCAGCAGTGGACAGGGGGCCTACGAGCAGTACTTC. The chain is built from TRBV25-1 and TRBJ2-7; 9 nucleotides line up with TRBD1. The CDR3 covers 13 residues. Per the germline V gene, CDR1 is MGHDK and CDR2 is SYGVNS. The V and J ends lost 4 bases and 2 bases, in that order; junction bases with no gene match: 0.

This clone appeared a single time. The chain links TRBV30 to TRBJ1-5; D is perhaps TRBD1 (5 bases). The CDR3 has 15 amino acids. Germline assignment: CDR1 GTSNPN and CDR2 SVGIG (reference sequence). V lost 5 bases and J lost 2, with 16 bases in between. This CDR3 is CAWSGGRGGNQPQHF. The DNA of the CDR3 is TGTGCCTGGTCCGGTGGTAGGGGAGGCAATCAGCCCCAGCATTTT.

The chain is built from TRBV30 and TRBJ2-1; perhaps TRBD1 as D (6 bases). The length of the CDR3 is 14 residues. CDR1 GTSNPN and CDR2 SVGIG come from the germline V gene (reference sequence). V was shortened by 4 bases and J by 1 base, with 11 bases between the two germline ends. Written as DNA, the CDR3 is TGTGCCTGGACCATGGACAGTTCCTACAATGAGCAGTTCTTC. Translated: CAWTMDSSYNEQFF.

In this sample, this clone turned up once. CDR3 amino acids: CASSYLADSYEQYF. CDR3 bases: TGTGCCAGCAGTTACTTGGCGGATTCCTACGAGCAGTACTTC. The V gene is TRBV6-5, the J gene TRBJ2-7; D unclear. Trimming removed 1 base from V and 1 base from J, with 8 bases in between. The CDR3 has 14 amino acids. CDR1 and CDR2 from the germline V gene are MNHEY and SVGAGI.

The chain employs TRBV28 and TRBJ1-1; D remains ambiguous. Germline CDR1 reads MDHEN; CDR2 reads SYDVKM. The CDR3 loop spans 12 amino acids. V was pared by 7 bases and J by 6 bases, with 12 bases between. The CDR3 protein is CASTEAAAEAFF. The CDR3 region has the DNA TGTGCCAGCACCGAGGCCGCGGCTGAAGCTTTCTTT.

J is TRBJ1-3 and V is TRBV18; TRBD1 matches 10 bases. Germline V CDR1 and CDR2: KGHSH, LQKENI. CDR3 length: 17 residues. V shed 3 bases and J 0 bases; nucleotides not matched to a gene: 5. In DNA, the CDR3 is TGTGCCAGCTCACCGGGACAGGGGAAGTCCTCTGGAAACACCATATATTTT. Translating it yields CASSPGQGKSSGNTIYF.

This sequence joins TRBV5-1 and TRBJ2-5; D is possibly TRBD2 (6 bases). Germline CDR1 SGHRS, CDR2 YFSETQ. Trimming took 4 bases from V and 4 from J, leaving 11 bases between them. This CDR3 is 13 amino acids long. In DNA form, the CDR3 reads TGCGCCAGCAGCCCCGGGGAGGTAGAGACCCAGTACTTC. It codes for CASSPGEVETQYF. The entire variable domain, with the rest obtained from reference TRBV5-1 and TRBJ2-5, is as follows: KAGVTQTPRYLIKTRGQQVTLSCSPISGHRSVSWYQQTPGQGLQFLFEYFSETQRNKGNFPGRFSGRQFSNSRSEMNVSTLELGDSALYLCASSPGEVETQYFGPGTRLLVL.

The J gene is TRBJ2-2, the V gene TRBV14; D not resolved. The CDR3 is 13 residues long. From germline, CDR1 is SGHDN and CDR2 FVKESK. Trimming stripped 4 bases from V and 7 bases from J, with 10 bases between. CDR3 bases: TGTGCCAGCAGCCTACCCCGGGTCGGGGAGCTGTTTTTT. Its translation: CASSLPRVGELFF.

This rearrangement joins TRBV4-1 to TRBJ2-2; D is unresolved. V lost 4 bases and J 7 bases, leaving 16 bases between the germline ends. The CDR3 extends over 15 amino acids. Germline lookup yields CDR1 MGHRA and CDR2 YSYEKL. The CDR3 loop is CASSRVGPWGGELFF. The CDR3 bases are TGCGCCAGCAGCCGGGTGGGCCCCTGGGGCGGGGAGCTGTTTTTT.

This clone has just a few counts. The germline gene is not matched at one end of the junction; a read error may be the cause. CDR3 DNA: TGTGCCAGCCGCCATGGTAACACTGAAGCTTTCTTT. Protein product: CASRHGNTEAFF. This rearrangement joins TRBV3-1 (or the pseudogene TRBV3-2) to TRBJ1-1; D is unclear. The CDR3 covers 12 residues. The germline gives CDR1 LGHDT, CDR2 YNNKEL (reference sequence).

This rearrangement joins TRBV11-2 to TRBJ2-7, with 11 bases aligning to TRBD1. CDR3 length: 17 amino acids. CDR1 is SGHAT and CDR2 is FQNNGV in the germline V gene. J lost 4 bases, V lost 4 bases, and 12 bases had no gene match. This CDR3 is CASSSRTTRDRGYEQYF. Written as DNA, the CDR3 is TGTGCCAGCAGCTCTCGAACCACCCGGGACAGGGGGTACGAGCAGTACTTC.

The CDR3 DNA reads as TGTGCCAGCAGCTTGGGACAGGGCGCATTCGGTGAAAAACTGTTTTTT. Translating gives CASSLGQGAFGEKLFF. This rearrangement joins TRBV11-2 to TRBJ1-4; 9 bases line up with TRBD1. The CDR3 loop spans 16 amino acids. J lost 7 bases, V lost 3 bases, and 9 bases had no gene match. Germline V gene data show CDR1 as SGHAT and CDR2 as FQNNGV.

The rearrangement joins TRBV28 to TRBJ1-2, with D perhaps matching TRBD1 (5 bases). CDR1 MDHEN and CDR2 SYDVKM come from the germline V gene. V was cut by 5 bases and J by 6 bases, with 10 bases left in between. The CDR3 is 12 residues long. The CDR3 region has the DNA TGTGCCAGCAGTATCCCGGGGGATGGCTACACCTTC. Its protein is CASSIPGDGYTF.

This clone has more than one count but fewer than ten. The genes are TRBV6-5 and TRBJ1-1; D is ambiguous. CDR3 size: 15 residues. In germline, CDR1 is MNHEY, CDR2 SVGAGI. Trimming took off 7 bases at V and 0 bases at J, with 15 bases between the two ends. The CDR3 sequence is CASKEGWIMNTEAFF. The CDR3 nucleotides read TGTGCCAGCAAAGAAGGGTGGATTATGAACACTGAAGCTTTCTTT.

The gene calls are TRBV7-9 and TRBJ1-2; 8 bases are shared with TRBD1. CDR1 is SEHNR and CDR2 is FQNEAQ in the germline V gene (reference sequence). The CDR3 has 14 residues. V lost 1 base and J lost 7; bases outside the gene matches: 5. In DNA, the CDR3 is TGTGCCAGCAGCTTAGGAGGACAGGGTTTTGGCTACACCTTC. Translating it yields CASSLGGQGFGYTF.